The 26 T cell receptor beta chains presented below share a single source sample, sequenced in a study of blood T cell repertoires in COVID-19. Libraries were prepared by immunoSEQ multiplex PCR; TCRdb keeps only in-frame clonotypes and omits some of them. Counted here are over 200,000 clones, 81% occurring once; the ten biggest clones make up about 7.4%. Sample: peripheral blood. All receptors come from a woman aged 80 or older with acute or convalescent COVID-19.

CDR3 amino acids: CASSLIRGQGLDEQFF. The CDR3 region has the DNA TGTGCCAGCAGTTTGATAAGGGGACAGGGGTTGGATGAGCAGTTCTTC. The chain carries TRBV27 and TRBJ2-1, with TRBD1 identical over 10 bases. Trimming removed 3 bases from V and 8 bases from J; junction bases left unmatched: 10. In germline, CDR1 is MNHEY, CDR2 SMNVEV (reference sequence). The CDR3 consists of 16 residues.

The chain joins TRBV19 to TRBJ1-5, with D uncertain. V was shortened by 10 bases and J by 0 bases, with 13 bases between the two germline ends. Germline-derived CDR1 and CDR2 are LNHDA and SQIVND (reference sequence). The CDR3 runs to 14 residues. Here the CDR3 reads CATRSGFSNQPQHF. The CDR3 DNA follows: TGTGCCACCCGGTCCGGGTTTAGCAATCAGCCCCAGCATTTT. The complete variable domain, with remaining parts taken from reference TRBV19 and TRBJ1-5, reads DGGITQSPKYLFRKEGQNVTLSCEQNLNHDAMYWYRQDPGQGLRLIYYSQIVNDFQKGDIAEGYSVSREKKESFPLTVTSAQKNPTAFYLCATRSGFSNQPQHFGDGTRLSIL.

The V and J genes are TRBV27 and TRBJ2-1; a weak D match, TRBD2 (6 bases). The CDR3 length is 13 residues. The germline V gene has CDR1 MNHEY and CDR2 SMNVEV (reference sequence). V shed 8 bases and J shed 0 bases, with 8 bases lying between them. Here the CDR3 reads CASWDFSYNEQFF. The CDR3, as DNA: TGTGCCAGCTGGGACTTCTCCTACAATGAGCAGTTCTTC.

The CDR3 DNA reads TGCGCCAGCAGCGTACGGACAGGGGGCTCTCCTACGAGGCAGTACTTC. It encodes CASSVRTGGSPTRQYF. J is TRBJ2-7 and V is TRBV5-1; 11 nucleotides agree with TRBD1. This CDR3 spans 16 amino acids. The V and J ends lost 4 bases and 9 bases, in that order; junction bases with no gene match: 15. From germline, CDR1 is SGHRS and CDR2 YFSETQ.

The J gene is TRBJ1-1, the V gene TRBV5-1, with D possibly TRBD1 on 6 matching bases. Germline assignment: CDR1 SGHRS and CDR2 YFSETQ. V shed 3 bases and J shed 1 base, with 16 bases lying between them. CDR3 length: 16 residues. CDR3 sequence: CASSSHAGTRNTEAFF. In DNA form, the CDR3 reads TGCGCCAGCAGCTCCCACGCCGGGACACGGAACACTGAAGCTTTCTTT.

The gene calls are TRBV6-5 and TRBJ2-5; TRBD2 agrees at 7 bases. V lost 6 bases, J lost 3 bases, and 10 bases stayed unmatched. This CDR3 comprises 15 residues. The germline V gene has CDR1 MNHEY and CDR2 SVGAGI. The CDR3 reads CASRLLATAEETQYF. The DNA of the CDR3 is TGTGCCAGCAGGCTACTAGCGACCGCTGAAGAGACCCAGTACTTC.

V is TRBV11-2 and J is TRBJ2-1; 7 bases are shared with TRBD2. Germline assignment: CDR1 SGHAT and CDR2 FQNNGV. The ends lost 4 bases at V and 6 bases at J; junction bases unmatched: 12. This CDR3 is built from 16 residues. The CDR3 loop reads CASSSLAASTSNEQFF. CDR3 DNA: TGTGCCAGCAGCTCCCTAGCGGCCTCTACCAGCAATGAGCAGTTCTTC. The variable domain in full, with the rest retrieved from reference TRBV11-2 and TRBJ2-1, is EAGVAQSPRYKIIEKRQSVAFWCNPISGHATLYWYQQILGQGPKLLIQFQNNGVVDDSQLPKDRFSAERLKGVDSTLKIQPAKLEDSAVYLCASSSLAASTSNEQFFGPGTRLTVL.

The CDR3 region is CASSLVYRGDYEQYF. The CDR3, as DNA: TGTGCCAGCAGCTTAGTTTACAGGGGAGACTACGAGCAGTACTTC. The gene calls are TRBV11-2 and TRBJ2-7; 7 bases line up with TRBD1. V lost 1 base, J lost 3 bases, and 6 bases stayed unmatched. Per germline, CDR1 SGHAT and CDR2 FQNNGV. The CDR3 runs to 15 residues.

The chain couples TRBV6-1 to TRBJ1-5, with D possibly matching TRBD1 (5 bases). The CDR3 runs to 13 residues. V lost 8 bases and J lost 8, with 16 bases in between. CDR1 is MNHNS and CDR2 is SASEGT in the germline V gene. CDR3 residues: CASSWGRDEPQHF. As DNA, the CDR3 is TGTGCCAGCTCTTGGGGGAGGGACGAGCCCCAGCATTTT.

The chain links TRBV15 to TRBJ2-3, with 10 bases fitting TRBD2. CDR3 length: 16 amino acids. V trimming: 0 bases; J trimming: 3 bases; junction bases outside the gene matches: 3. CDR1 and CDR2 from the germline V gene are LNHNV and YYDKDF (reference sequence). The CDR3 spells CATSRDPLAGTDTQYF. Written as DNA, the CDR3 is TGTGCCACCAGCAGAGACCCACTAGCGGGGACAGATACGCAGTATTTT.

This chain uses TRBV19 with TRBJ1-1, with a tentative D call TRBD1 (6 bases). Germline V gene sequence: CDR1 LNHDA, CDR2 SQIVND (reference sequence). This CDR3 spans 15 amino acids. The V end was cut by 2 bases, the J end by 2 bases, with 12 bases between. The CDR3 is CASSILGGGNTEAFF. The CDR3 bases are TGTGCCAGTAGTATATTGGGAGGGGGAAACACTGAAGCTTTCTTT.

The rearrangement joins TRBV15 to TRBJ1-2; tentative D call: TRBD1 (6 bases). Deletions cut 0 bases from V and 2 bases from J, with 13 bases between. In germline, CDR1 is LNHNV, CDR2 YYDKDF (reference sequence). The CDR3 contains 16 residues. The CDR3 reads CATSRDTGQSNYGYTF. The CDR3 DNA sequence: TGTGCCACCAGCAGAGATACAGGACAGAGCAACTATGGCTACACCTTC. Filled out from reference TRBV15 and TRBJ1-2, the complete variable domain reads DAMVIQNPRYQVTQFGKPVTLSCSQTLNHNVMYWYQQKSSQAPKLLFHYYDKDFNNEADTPDNFQSRRPNTSFCFLDIRSPGLGDTAMYLCATSRDTGQSNYGYTFGSGTRLTVV.

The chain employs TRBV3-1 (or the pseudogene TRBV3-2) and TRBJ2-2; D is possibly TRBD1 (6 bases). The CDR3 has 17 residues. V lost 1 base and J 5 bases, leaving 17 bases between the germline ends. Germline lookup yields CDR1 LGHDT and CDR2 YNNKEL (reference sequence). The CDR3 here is CASSQVPGERPTGELFF. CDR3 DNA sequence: TGTGCCAGCAGCCAAGTTCCAGGGGAGCGGCCGACCGGGGAGCTGTTTTTT.

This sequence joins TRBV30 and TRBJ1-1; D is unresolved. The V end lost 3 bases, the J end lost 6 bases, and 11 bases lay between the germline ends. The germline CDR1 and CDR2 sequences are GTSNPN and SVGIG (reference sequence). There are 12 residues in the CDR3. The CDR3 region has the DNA TGTGCCTGGAGCCCCCCCGGGGCTGAAGCTTTCTTT. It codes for CAWSPPGAEAFF.

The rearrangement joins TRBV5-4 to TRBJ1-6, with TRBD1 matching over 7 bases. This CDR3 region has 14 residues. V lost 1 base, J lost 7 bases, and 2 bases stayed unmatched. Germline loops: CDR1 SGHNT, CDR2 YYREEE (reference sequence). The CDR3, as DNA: TGTGCCAGCAGCTTGTTGGGACAGAATTCACCCCTCCACTTT. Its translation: CASSLLGQNSPLHF.

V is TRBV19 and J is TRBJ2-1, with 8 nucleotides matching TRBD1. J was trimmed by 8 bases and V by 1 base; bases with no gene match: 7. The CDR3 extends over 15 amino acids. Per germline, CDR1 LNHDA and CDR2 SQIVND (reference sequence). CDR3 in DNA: TGTGCCAGTAGTATAGGGGCAGGGGGCGAGGATGAGCAGTTCTTC. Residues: CASSIGAGGEDEQFF. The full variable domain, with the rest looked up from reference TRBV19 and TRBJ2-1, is DGGITQSPKYLFRKEGQNVTLSCEQNLNHDAMYWYRQDPGQGLRLIYYSQIVNDFQKGDIAEGYSVSREKKESFPLTVTSAQKNPTAFYLCASSIGAGGEDEQFFGPGTRLTVL.

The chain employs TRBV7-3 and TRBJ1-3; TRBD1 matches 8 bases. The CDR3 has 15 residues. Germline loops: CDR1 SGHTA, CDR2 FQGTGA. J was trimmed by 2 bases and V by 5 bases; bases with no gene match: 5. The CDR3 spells CASSLSTGAGNTIYF. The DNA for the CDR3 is TGTGCCAGCAGCCTATCGACAGGGGCTGGAAACACCATATATTTT.

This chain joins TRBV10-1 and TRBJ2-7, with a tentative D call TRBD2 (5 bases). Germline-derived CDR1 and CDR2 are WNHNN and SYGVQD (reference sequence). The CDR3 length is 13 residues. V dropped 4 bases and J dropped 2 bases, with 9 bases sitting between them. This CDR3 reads CASSAGVTYEQYF. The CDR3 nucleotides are TGCGCCAGCAGTGCCGGGGTAACCTACGAGCAGTACTTC.

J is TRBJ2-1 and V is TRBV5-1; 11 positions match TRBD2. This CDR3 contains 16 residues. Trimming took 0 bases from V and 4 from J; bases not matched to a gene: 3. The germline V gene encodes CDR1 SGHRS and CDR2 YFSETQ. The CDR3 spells CASSLGGLAVYNEQFF. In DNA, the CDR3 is TGCGCCAGCAGCTTGGGGGGACTAGCGGTATACAATGAGCAGTTCTTC.

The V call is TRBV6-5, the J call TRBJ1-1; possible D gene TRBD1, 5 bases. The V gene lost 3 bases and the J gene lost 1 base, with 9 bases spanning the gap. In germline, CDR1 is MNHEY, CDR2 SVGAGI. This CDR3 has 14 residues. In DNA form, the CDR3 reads TGTGCCAGCAGTTATTGGGGCCAGAACACTGAAGCTTTCTTT. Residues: CASSYWGQNTEAFF.

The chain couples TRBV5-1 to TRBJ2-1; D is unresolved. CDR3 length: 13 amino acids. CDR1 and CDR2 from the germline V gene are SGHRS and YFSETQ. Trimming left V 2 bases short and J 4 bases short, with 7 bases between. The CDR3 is CASSFNGYNEQFF. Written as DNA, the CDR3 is TGCGCCAGCAGCTTCAACGGTTACAATGAGCAGTTCTTC. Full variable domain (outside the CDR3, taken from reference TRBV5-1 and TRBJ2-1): KAGVTQTPRYLIKTRGQQVTLSCSPISGHRSVSWYQQTPGQGLQFLFEYFSETQRNKGNFPGRFSGRQFSNSRSEMNVSTLELGDSALYLCASSFNGYNEQFFGPGTRLTVL.

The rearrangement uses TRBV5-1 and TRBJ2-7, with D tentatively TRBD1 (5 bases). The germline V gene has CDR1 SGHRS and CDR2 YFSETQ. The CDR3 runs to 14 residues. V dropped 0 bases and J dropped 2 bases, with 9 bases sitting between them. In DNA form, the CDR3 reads TGCGCCAGCAGCTTGGAGGGGTTCACCTACGAGCAGTACTTC. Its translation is CASSLEGFTYEQYF.

CDR3 protein: CASSEISGSNNEQFF. The CDR3 DNA sequence: TGTGCCAGCAGTGAGATAAGCGGGAGCAACAATGAGCAGTTCTTC. The chain is built from TRBV25-1 and TRBJ2-1; TRBD2 matches 8 bases. The CDR3 is 15 residues long. J gave up 5 bases and V 3 bases, and 6 bases lay outside the gene matches. Germline values: CDR1 MGHDK, CDR2 SYGVNS.

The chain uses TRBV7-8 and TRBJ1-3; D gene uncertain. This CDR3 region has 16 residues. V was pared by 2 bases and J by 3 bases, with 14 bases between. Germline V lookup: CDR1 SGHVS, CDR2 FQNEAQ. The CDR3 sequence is CASSLLTQSGGNTIYF. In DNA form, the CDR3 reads TGTGCCAGCAGCTTATTAACCCAATCGGGTGGAAACACCATATATTTT.

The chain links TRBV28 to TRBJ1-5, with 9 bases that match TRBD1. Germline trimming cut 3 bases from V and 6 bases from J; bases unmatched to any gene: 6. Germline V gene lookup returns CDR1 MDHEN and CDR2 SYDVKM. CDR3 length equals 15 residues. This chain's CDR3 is CASSLGTGTVQPQHF. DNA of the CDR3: TGTGCCAGCAGTTTGGGGACAGGGACGGTTCAGCCCCAGCATTTT.

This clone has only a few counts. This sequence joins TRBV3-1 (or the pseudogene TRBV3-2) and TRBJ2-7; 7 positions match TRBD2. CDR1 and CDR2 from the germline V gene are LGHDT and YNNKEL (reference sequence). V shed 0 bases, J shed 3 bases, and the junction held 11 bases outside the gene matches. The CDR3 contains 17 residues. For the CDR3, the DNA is TGTGCCAGCAGCCAAGATTTATGGGGGGGGAACATCTACGAGCAGTACTTC. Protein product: CASSQDLWGGNIYEQYF.